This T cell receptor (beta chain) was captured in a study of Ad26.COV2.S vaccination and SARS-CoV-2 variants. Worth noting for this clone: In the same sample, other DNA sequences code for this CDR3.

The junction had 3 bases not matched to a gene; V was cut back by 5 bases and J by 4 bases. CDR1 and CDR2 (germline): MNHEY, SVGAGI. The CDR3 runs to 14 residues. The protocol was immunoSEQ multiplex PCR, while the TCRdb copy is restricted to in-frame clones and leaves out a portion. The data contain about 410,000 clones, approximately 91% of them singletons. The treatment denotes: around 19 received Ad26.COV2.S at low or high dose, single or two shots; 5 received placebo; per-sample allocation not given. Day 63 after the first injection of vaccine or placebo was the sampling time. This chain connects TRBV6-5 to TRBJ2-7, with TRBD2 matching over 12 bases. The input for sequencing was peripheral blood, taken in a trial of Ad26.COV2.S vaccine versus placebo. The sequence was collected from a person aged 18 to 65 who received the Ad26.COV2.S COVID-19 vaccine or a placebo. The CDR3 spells CASSLGLAGYEQYF. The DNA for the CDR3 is TGTGCCAGCAGTCTAGGACTAGCGGGATACGAGCAGTACTTC.